One and the same sample provided the 29 T cell receptor beta chains below, sequenced in a study of T cell repertoires in ileal Crohn's disease. The protocol was immunoSEQ multiplex PCR, while the TCRdb copy is restricted to in-frame clones and leaves out a portion. The sample lists around 8,900 clones, about 80% seen once, with roughly 18% in the top ten. The time point was: neoterminal ileum biopsy at postoperative endoscopy, about 6 months after surgery. Sequencing was done on a sample of ileal tissue. The origin of the receptors is an adult with Crohn's disease.

This clone appeared a few times. The chain employs TRBV6-5 and TRBJ1-6, with 8 bases that match TRBD1. The CDR3 runs 15 residues. Germline trimming cut 0 bases from V and 9 bases from J; bases unmatched to any gene: 4. Per the germline V gene, CDR1 is MNHEY and CDR2 is SVGAGI. This chain's CDR3 is CASSYSAGGGSPLHF. CDR3 DNA sequence: TGTGCCAGCAGTTACTCGGCAGGGGGCGGTTCACCCCTCCACTTT.

The chain recombines TRBV5-1 with TRBJ2-1; the match to TRBD1 covers 9 bases. Per germline, CDR1 SGHRS and CDR2 YFSETQ. The CDR3 is 14 residues long. The ends lost 5 bases at V and 2 bases at J; junction bases unmatched: 2. The CDR3 sequence: CASRGQGTYNEQFF. The DNA of the CDR3 is TGCGCCAGCAGGGGACAGGGTACCTACAATGAGCAGTTCTTC. Combining the CDR3 with reference TRBV5-1 and TRBJ2-1 gives the whole variable domain KAGVTQTPRYLIKTRGQQVTLSCSPISGHRSVSWYQQTPGQGLQFLFEYFSETQRNKGNFPGRFSGRQFSNSRSEMNVSTLELGDSALYLCASRGQGTYNEQFFGPGTRLTVL.

This clone was counted once. The chain combines TRBV28 with TRBJ2-7, with D possibly TRBD1 on 5 matching bases. The CDR3 loop spans 14 amino acids. Germline V gene lookup returns CDR1 MDHEN and CDR2 SYDVKM. Trimming cost V 5 bases and J 0 bases, with 11 bases left between them. The chain's CDR3 is CASSPYDSSYEQYF. Written as DNA, the CDR3 is TGTGCCAGCAGTCCCTATGACAGCTCCTACGAGCAGTACTTC.

The J gene is TRBJ2-7, the V gene TRBV11-2, with TRBD1 matching over 10 bases. The CDR3 runs to 17 residues. After removal of 1 base from V and 0 bases from J, the junction contained 6 bases not matched to a gene. Germline values: CDR1 SGHAT, CDR2 FQNNGV. CDR3 amino acids: CASSLGTGGPDSYEQYF. CDR3 DNA sequence: TGTGCCAGCAGCTTAGGGACAGGGGGTCCCGACTCCTACGAGCAGTACTTC. Complete variable domain (other parts from reference TRBV11-2 and TRBJ2-7): EAGVAQSPRYKIIEKRQSVAFWCNPISGHATLYWYQQILGQGPKLLIQFQNNGVVDDSQLPKDRFSAERLKGVDSTLKIQPAKLEDSAVYLCASSLGTGGPDSYEQYFGPGTRLTVT.

The chain couples TRBV28 to TRBJ1-1; possibly TRBD1 for D (6 bases). Germline V gene lookup returns CDR1 MDHEN and CDR2 SYDVKM. This CDR3 contains 13 residues. The ends were cut back, 3 bases at V and 2 bases at J, with 7 bases in the middle. The CDR3 loop reads CASSLDSNTEAFF. The CDR3 DNA follows: TGTGCCAGCAGTTTGGACAGTAACACTGAAGCTTTCTTT.

The V and J genes are TRBV4-3 and TRBJ2-7; D remains ambiguous. The CDR3 is 11 amino acids. Germline V gives CDR1 LGHNA, CDR2 YSLEER. V lost 1 base and J lost 7, with 5 bases in between. CDR3 in amino acids: CASSQGREQYF. CDR3 nucleotides: TGCGCCAGCAGCCAAGGTCGGGAGCAGTACTTC.

Points on this clone: Different DNA sequences within this sample yield the same CDR3. V gene TRBV19 combines with J gene TRBJ2-7, with 8 nucleotides matching TRBD1. J lost 6 bases, V lost 3 bases, and 7 bases had no gene match. The CDR3 runs to 14 residues. CDR1 and CDR2 (germline): LNHDA, SQIVND (reference sequence). CDR3 sequence: CASSIGAGGSEQYF. CDR3 nucleotides: TGTGCCAGTAGTATTGGGGCAGGGGGCTCCGAGCAGTACTTC.

This clone is termed medium-sized (0.01 to 0.1%). Other DNA sequences in this specimen translate into the identical CDR3. This chain connects TRBV5-1 to TRBJ1-1; tentative D call: TRBD1 (5 bases). With 2 bases removed from V and 2 bases from J, the gap between germline ends came to 7 bases. Per the germline V gene, CDR1 is SGHRS and CDR2 is YFSETQ. The CDR3 loop spans 13 amino acids. CDR3 bases: TGCGCCAGCAGCTTTAGGGGTAACACTGAAGCTTTCTTT. This codes for CASSFRGNTEAFF.

This clone has just one count. The DNA of the CDR3 is TGTGCCAGCAGTTTCAGGGGTTACTCTGGGGCCAACGTCCTGACTTTC. Encoded protein: CASSFRGYSGANVLTF. The gene calls are TRBV28 and TRBJ2-6, with D perhaps TRBD1 (6 bases). The CDR3 covers 16 residues. Germline values: CDR1 MDHEN, CDR2 SYDVKM. Trimming cost V 3 bases and J 0 bases, with 9 bases left between them.

This clone was counted between two and nine times. This sequence joins TRBV5-1 and TRBJ2-6; maybe TRBD1 (6 bases). The CDR3 runs to 15 residues. Trimming took 0 bases from V and 7 from J, leaving 11 bases between them. Germline assignment: CDR1 SGHRS and CDR2 YFSETQ. The DNA for the CDR3 is TGCGCCAGCAGCTTGGTACAGGGCGCAGCCAACGTCCTGACTTTC. Translating gives CASSLVQGAANVLTF. Full variable domain (missing parts from reference TRBV5-1 and TRBJ2-6): KAGVTQTPRYLIKTRGQQVTLSCSPISGHRSVSWYQQTPGQGLQFLFEYFSETQRNKGNFPGRFSGRQFSNSRSEMNVSTLELGDSALYLCASSLVQGAANVLTFGAGSRLTVL.

V is TRBV7-6 and J is TRBJ1-2, with D perhaps TRBD1 (6 bases). The germline CDR1 and CDR2 sequences are SGHVS and FNYEAQ. The ends were cut back, 1 base at V and 7 bases at J, with 16 bases in the middle. CDR3 length equals 15 residues. Here the CDR3 reads CASSLVAGAGSGYTF. The CDR3 DNA follows: TGTGCCAGCAGCTTAGTCGCGGGGGCAGGTAGTGGCTACACCTTC.

The table lists this clone with a few counts. J is TRBJ1-1 and V is TRBV5-6; 11 bases agree with TRBD1. The length of the CDR3 is 17 residues. The germline V gene has CDR1 SGHDT and CDR2 YYEEEE. J gave up 0 bases and V 1 base, and 5 bases lay outside the gene matches. The CDR3 here is CASSLRRTGGVNTEAFF. As DNA, the CDR3 is TGTGCCAGCAGCTTGAGAAGGACAGGGGGCGTGAACACTGAAGCTTTCTTT.

J is TRBJ1-4 and V is TRBV7-2, with TRBD1 matching over 7 bases. Germline V gives CDR1 SGHTA, CDR2 FQGNSA. With V trimmed by 5 bases and J by 7 bases, 7 bases remained unmatched. This CDR3 has 14 residues. CDR3 sequence (DNA): TGTGCCAGCAGCCGAACAAGGGACAGTGAAAAACTGTTTTTT. This translates into CASSRTRDSEKLFF. Based on the CDR3 plus reference TRBV7-2 and TRBJ1-4, the full variable domain is GAGVSQSPSNKVTEKGKDVELRCDPISGHTALYWYRQSLGQGLEFLIYFQGNSAPDKSGLPSDRFSAERTGGSVSTLTIQRTQQEDSAVYLCASSRTRDSEKLFFGSGTQLSVL.

The chain is built from TRBV5-1 and TRBJ2-1; 13 bases are shared with TRBD2. Germline lookup yields CDR1 SGHRS and CDR2 YFSETQ. The CDR3 sequence is 19 residues long. V shed 3 bases, J shed 0 bases, and the junction held 9 bases outside the gene matches. The CDR3 DNA reads as TGCGCCAGCAGCTCTCTAGGGACTAGCGGGGTGAGCTCCTACAATGAGCAGTTCTTC. Protein: CASSSLGTSGVSSYNEQFF.

The chain carries TRBV10-3 and TRBJ2-3; 13 bases map to TRBD2. Germline CDR1 and CDR2: ENHRY and SYGVKD. Trimming removed 11 bases from V and 2 bases from J; junction bases left unmatched: 4. The CDR3 extends over 14 amino acids. The CDR3 here is CAAGLAGDTDTQYF. CDR3 DNA sequence: TGTGCCGCAGGACTAGCGGGGGACACAGATACGCAGTATTTT.

In the case of this clone: Other DNA sequences of this sample code for an identical CDR3. CDR3 sequence: CASSPQGQETQYF. Here the CDR3 DNA reads TGTGCCAGCAGCCCACAGGGCCAAGAGACCCAGTACTTC. This sequence joins TRBV11-2 and TRBJ2-5; D may be TRBD1 (6 bases). The CDR3 has 13 amino acids. Germline V lookup: CDR1 SGHAT, CDR2 FQNNGV. Trimming took off 5 bases at V and 1 base at J, with 8 bases between the two ends.

This chain joins TRBV28 and TRBJ2-1; 10 nucleotides agree with TRBD1. The germline V gene has CDR1 MDHEN and CDR2 SYDVKM. The CDR3 length is 15 residues. The V gene end was trimmed by 6 bases and the J gene end by 8 bases; junction bases not matched to a gene: 10. CDR3 loop: CASSTSGTGAYEQFF. DNA of the CDR3: TGTGCCAGCAGCACCTCCGGGACAGGGGCCTATGAGCAGTTCTTC.

The genes are TRBV28 and TRBJ2-7; the match to TRBD1 covers 8 bases. The CDR3 totals 15 residues. Unmatched junction bases numbered 11, after V lost 10 bases and J lost 0 bases. Germline V CDR1 and CDR2: MDHEN, SYDVKM. The CDR3 spells CATTAADRVSYEQYF. The CDR3 DNA reads as TGTGCCACCACCGCGGCGGACAGGGTCTCCTACGAGCAGTACTTC.

This clone was recorded once. The chain couples TRBV28 to TRBJ2-3, with D tentatively TRBD2 (7 bases). CDR1 and CDR2 (germline): MDHEN, SYDVKM. The CDR3 has 15 amino acids. V lost 1 base and J lost 1, with 9 bases in between. In nucleotides, the CDR3 is TGTGCCAGCAGTTTATACGGGGGGCGCACAGATACGCAGTATTTT. This translates into CASSLYGGRTDTQYF.

In regard to this clone: A read error may account for a junction end that differs from germline. The chain has TRBV7-7 and TRBJ2-5, with a possible D match to TRBD1 (5 bases). CDR1 and CDR2 (germline): SSHAT, FNYEAQ (reference sequence). The CDR3 length is 14 residues. CDR3 protein: CASSLTGARETQYF. Here the CDR3 DNA reads TGTGCTAGCAGCTTAACTGGGGCGAGAGAGACCCAGTACTTC.

This clone showed up just once. V usage is TRBV13 and J usage is TRBJ2-5; no firm D call. V was pared by 3 bases and J by 2 bases, with 7 bases between. This CDR3 has 13 amino acids. The germline CDR1 and CDR2 sequences are PRHDT and FYEKMQ (reference sequence). The CDR3 DNA sequence: TGTGCCAGCAGCTTCCGGGTTCAAGAGACCCAGTACTTC. Translating it yields CASSFRVQETQYF.

The chain links TRBV5-4 to TRBJ2-1, with TRBD2 matching 10 bases. The germline gives CDR1 SGHNT, CDR2 YYREEE (reference sequence). This CDR3 comprises 15 residues. The junction had 8 bases not matched to a gene; V was cut back by 2 bases and J by 9 bases. The chain's CDR3 is CASSFLSGRAGEQFF. Here the CDR3 DNA reads TGTGCCAGCAGCTTTCTCAGCGGGAGGGCCGGTGAGCAGTTCTTC.

The chain employs TRBV18 and TRBJ2-7, with 10 bases matching TRBD1. This CDR3 region has 14 residues. The V gene end was trimmed by 3 bases and the J gene end by 7 bases; junction bases not matched to a gene: 6. In germline, CDR1 is KGHSH, CDR2 LQKENI. The CDR3, as DNA: TGTGCCAGCTCACCGACAGGGGGCGCGCGGGAGCAGTACTTC. It specifies CASSPTGGAREQYF.

The V and J genes are TRBV6-5 and TRBJ2-5, with D possibly being TRBD2 (7 bases). This CDR3 is built from 16 residues. The V end lost 4 bases, the J end lost 5 bases, and 20 bases lay between the germline ends. In germline, CDR1 is MNHEY, CDR2 SVGAGI. CDR3 in amino acids: CASSSIGGARRETQYF. The CDR3 DNA sequence: TGTGCCAGCAGTTCCATTGGGGGGGCGCGGAGGGAGACCCAGTACTTC.

The chain employs TRBV11-3 and TRBJ1-1; perhaps TRBD1 as D (5 bases). V lost 5 bases to trimming and J lost 0 bases, with 7 bases between them. The CDR3 spans 13 residues. Germline values: CDR1 SGHNT, CDR2 YENEEA. Here the CDR3 DNA reads TGTGCCAGCAGCCAAGGGGTGAACACTGAAGCTTTCTTT. Translating gives CASSQGVNTEAFF.

The V call is TRBV7-3, the J call TRBJ2-1, with D unclear. V gave up 4 bases and J gave up 2 bases, with 6 bases separating them. CDR1 SGHTA and CDR2 FQGTGA come from the germline V gene. The CDR3 has 13 amino acids. The CDR3 DNA follows: TGTGCCAGCAGCTATGAGGCCTACAATGAGCAGTTCTTC. Translating gives CASSYEAYNEQFF. Full variable domain (outside the CDR3, taken from reference TRBV7-3 and TRBJ2-1): GAGVSQTPSNKVTEKGKYVELRCDPISGHTALYWYRQSLGQGPEFLIYFQGTGAADDSGLPNDRFFAVRPEGSVSTLKIQRTERGDSAVYLCASSYEAYNEQFFGPGTRLTVL.

This chain connects TRBV27 to TRBJ1-6, with 8 bases matching TRBD1. Losses at the gene ends were 4 bases for V and 4 bases for J; bases not matched to a gene: 6. Germline V gives CDR1 MNHEY, CDR2 SMNVEV (reference sequence). The CDR3 extends over 16 amino acids. CDR3 region: CASSSRTGWYNSPLHF. For the CDR3, the DNA is TGTGCCAGCAGTTCTAGGACAGGGTGGTATAATTCACCCCTCCACTTT.

Concerning this clone itself: Its ends do not fully match the called genes, so a read error is possible. The rearrangement joins TRBV29-1 to TRBJ2-1, with 10 bases identical to TRBD2. Germline V gene sequence: CDR1 SQVTM, CDR2 ANQGSEA. This CDR3 has 11 amino acids. The CDR3 sequence is CSGVAGGEEFF. CDR3 DNA sequence: TGCAGCGGTGTAGCGGGGGGTGAGGAGTTCTTC.

Here the CDR3 reads CASSPRPEAYEQYF. Written as DNA, the CDR3 is TGTGCCAGCTCACCACGACCCGAGGCCTACGAGCAGTACTTC. This rearrangement joins TRBV18 to TRBJ2-7; D is uncertain. Germline V lookup: CDR1 KGHSH, CDR2 LQKENI. V dropped 1 base and J dropped 2 bases, with 9 bases sitting between them. The CDR3 length is 14 residues. Full variable domain (rest looked up from reference TRBV18 and TRBJ2-7): NAGVMQNPRHLVRRRGQEARLRCSPMKGHSHVYWYRQLPEEGLKFMVYLQKENIIDESGMPKERFSAEFPKEGPSILRIQQVVRGDSAAYFCASSPRPEAYEQYFGPGTRLTVT.